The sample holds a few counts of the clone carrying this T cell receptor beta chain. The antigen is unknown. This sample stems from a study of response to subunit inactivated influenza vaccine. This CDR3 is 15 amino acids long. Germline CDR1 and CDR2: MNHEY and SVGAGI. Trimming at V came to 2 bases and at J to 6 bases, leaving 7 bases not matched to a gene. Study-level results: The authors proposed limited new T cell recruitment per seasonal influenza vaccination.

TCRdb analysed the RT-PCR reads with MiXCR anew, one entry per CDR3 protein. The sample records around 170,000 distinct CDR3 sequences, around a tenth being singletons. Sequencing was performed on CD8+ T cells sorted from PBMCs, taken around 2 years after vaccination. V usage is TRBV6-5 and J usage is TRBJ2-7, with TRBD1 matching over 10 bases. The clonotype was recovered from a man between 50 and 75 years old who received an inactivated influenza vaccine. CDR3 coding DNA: TGTGCCAGCAGTTACCCAAGGACAGGGGGTGGCGAGCAGTACTTC. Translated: CASSYPRTGGGEQYF.